These 25 T cell receptor beta chains share one sample of origin, sequenced in a study of spatial heterogeneity in lung cancer. Study-level points and caveats: Expanded alpha and beta TCR counts within tumors tracked tumor mutation counts.

These receptors lack a known antigen. TCRdb re-called the 5' RACE reads with MiXCR, one entry per CDR3 protein. Of about 11,000 distinct CDR3 sequences listed, under 6.5% are singletons. Time point here: sample taken at primary tumor resection. The source material was lung tumor tissue, sampled at surgery. The receptors originated from a male donor with early-stage non-small cell lung cancer.

This clonotype was detected ten times or more. The library was designed around alpha chains, so this beta chain is a stray read whose abundance carries little weight. This chain uses TRBV11-3 with TRBJ1-1, with 7 bases lining up with TRBD1. Germline trimming cut 0 bases from V and 4 bases from J; bases unmatched to any gene: 14. CDR1 SGHNT and CDR2 YENEEA come from the germline V gene. CDR3 length: 18 amino acids. The CDR3 protein is CASSLDRDVTGVITEAFF. In nucleotides, the CDR3 is TGTGCCAGCAGCTTAGACCGGGACGTAACAGGGGTGATCACTGAAGCTTTCTTT.

Notes on this clonotype: A library prepared for alpha chains yielded this beta chain as an off-target read; its size is of little meaning. The CDR3 sequence is CSATPLLADQRGEQYF. The DNA of the CDR3 is TGCAGTGCGACTCCCTTACTAGCGGACCAAAGGGGGGAGCAGTACTTC. The chain couples TRBV20-1 to TRBJ2-7, with 8 nucleotides matching TRBD2. The CDR3 is 16 amino acids. Germline assignment: CDR1 DFQATT and CDR2 SNEGSKA (reference sequence). The ends lost 6 bases at V and 7 bases at J; junction bases unmatched: 20.

Sample share makes this clonotype medium-sized. With the library built for alpha chains, this beta chain is off target and its frequency is not meaningful. This chain joins TRBV12-3 or TRBV12-4 and TRBJ1-3; D gene uncertain. The CDR3 contains 12 residues. V dropped 7 bases and J dropped 2 bases, with 6 bases sitting between them. The CDR3 here is CASTPAGNTIYF. The CDR3 DNA reads as TGTGCCAGCACCCCAGCTGGAAACACCATATATTTT.

This clonotype was recorded many times. Since it is a stray read in a library aimed at alpha chains, this beta chain has a size that is not meaningful. The V and J genes are TRBV20-1 and TRBJ2-1, with 12 positions matching TRBD2. CDR1 is DFQATT, CDR2 SNEGSKA, per germline (reference sequence). V shed 3 bases and J 7 bases; nucleotides not matched to a gene: 4. The CDR3 length is 14 residues. The CDR3 DNA is TGCAGTGCTAGTCTAGCGGGGGGGCTGAATGAGCAGTTCTTC. It codes for CSASLAGGLNEQFF.

A note on this clonotype: The size of this beta chain means little, since it is a stray read in a library made for alpha chains. The V gene is TRBV28, the J gene TRBJ1-5; possibly TRBD1 for D (6 bases). With 7 bases removed from V and 2 bases from J, the gap between germline ends came to 12 bases. The CDR3 spans 14 residues. CDR1 is MDHEN, CDR2 SYDVKM, per germline. The CDR3, as DNA: TGTGCCAGCATCCTACAGGGAGGCAATCAGCCCCAGCATTTT. Amino acids: CASILQGGNQPQHF.

By proportion, this clonotype is large. Being off target in a library aimed at alpha chains, this beta chain has a size of little meaning. The rearrangement uses TRBV12-3 or TRBV12-4 and TRBJ1-5; D not certain. Deletions cut 3 bases from V and 3 bases from J, with 6 bases between. This CDR3 is 13 amino acids long. CDR3: CASSLAFNQPQHF. CDR3 DNA sequence: TGTGCCAGCAGTTTGGCCTTCAATCAGCCCCAGCATTTT.

This clonotype turned up a few times. The CDR3 does not close with the conserved phenylalanine or tryptophan, likely indicating a read error. The limits of the CDR3 on the DNA are not certain, so only TCRdb's listed CDR3 is given. Little can be read into the size of this beta chain, an off-target read in a library designed for alpha chains. V gene TRBV6-6 combines with J gene TRBJ2-1; the D segment call TRBD2 is taken from the table without a DNA check. Looked up from germline, CDR1 is MNHNY and CDR2 is SVGAGI (reference sequence). The length of the CDR3 is 17 amino acids, counting both ends. The CDR3: CASSSNRPTSGRSPPLL.

Points on this clonotype: The size of this beta chain means little, since it is a stray read in a library made for alpha chains. This chain's CDR3 is CASSSAGGGSYEQYF. DNA for the CDR3: TGTGCCAGCAGTTCAGCGGGAGGAGGATCCTACGAGCAGTACTTC. J is TRBJ2-7 and V is TRBV6-5, with 9 bases fitting TRBD2. The CDR3 contains 15 residues. The V gene end was trimmed by 4 bases and the J gene end by 1 base; junction bases not matched to a gene: 5. The germline V gene has CDR1 MNHEY and CDR2 SVGAGI.

This clonotype is categorized as medium-sized. This beta chain slipped into a library made for alpha chains as a stray read, so its size is not meaningful. The chain combines TRBV12-3 or TRBV12-4 with TRBJ1-1; D is undetermined. The CDR3 loop spans 12 amino acids. V gave up 1 base and J gave up 8 bases, with 8 bases separating them. DNA for the CDR3: TGTGCCAGCAGTTTAGGGGTCGGCGAAGCTTTCTTT. Its translation: CASSLGVGEAFF.

This clonotype came up a few times. This beta chain slipped into a library made for alpha chains as a stray read, so its size is not meaningful. The chain joins TRBV14 to TRBJ2-5, with TRBD2 identical over 9 bases. CDR3 length: 15 residues. In germline, CDR1 is SGHDN, CDR2 FVKESK. The ends lost 3 bases at V and 5 bases at J; junction bases unmatched: 7. Here the CDR3 reads CASSQGGRALETQYF. The CDR3 DNA follows: TGTGCCAGCAGCCAGGGCGGGAGGGCCTTGGAGACCCAGTACTTC.

This clonotype was detected ten times or more. Since it is a stray read in a library aimed at alpha chains, this beta chain has a size that is not meaningful. J is TRBJ2-4 and V is TRBV20-1, with 13 nucleotides matching TRBD2. CDR3 size: 14 residues. V shed 5 bases and J 8 bases; nucleotides not matched to a gene: 6. Germline V CDR1 and CDR2: DFQATT, SNEGSKA (reference sequence). In DNA form, the CDR3 reads TGCAGTGCTCGACTAGCGGGAGGTCAGGACATTCAGTACTTC. The encoded protein is CSARLAGGQDIQYF.

This clonotype has at least ten counts. Found in a library prepared for alpha chains, this beta chain is an off-target read, and its abundance has little meaning. The V call is TRBV27, the J call TRBJ2-1; 7 bases agree with TRBD2. The germline V gene has CDR1 MNHEY and CDR2 SMNVEV (reference sequence). Trimming at V came to 2 bases and at J to 7 bases, leaving 11 bases not matched to a gene. The CDR3 has 16 residues. The CDR3 nucleotides are TGTGCCAGCAGTTTACTGGGGCGGGAGAGGGAAAATGAGCAGTTCTTC. Translating gives CASSLLGRERENEQFF.

This clonotype was seen ten or more times. With the library built for alpha chains, this beta chain is off target and its frequency is not meaningful. The chain uses TRBV7-9 and TRBJ1-4, with D tentatively TRBD1 (6 bases). Germline V gene data show CDR1 as SEHNR and CDR2 as FQNEAQ (reference sequence). V gave up 3 bases and J gave up 6 bases, with 17 bases separating them. The CDR3 has 16 residues. The CDR3 coding sequence is TGTGCCAGCAGCTTCCGGGTTGGGGGCAGTGATGAAAAACTGTTTTTT. Translating gives CASSFRVGGSDEKLFF.

This clonotype counts as medium-sized. Because this beta chain is a stray read in a library intended to capture alpha chains, its abundance should not be given much weight. As DNA, the CDR3 is TGTGCCAGCAGTTTCGGGACAGGGTCTTGGCAGCCCCAGCATTTT. Translating it yields CASSFGTGSWQPQHF. The chain is built from TRBV12-3 or TRBV12-4 and TRBJ1-5; 9 bases fit TRBD1. The CDR3 loop spans 15 amino acids. Losses at the gene ends were 3 bases for V and 7 bases for J; bases not matched to a gene: 7.

This clonotype showed up many times. This beta chain lies outside the target of a library built for alpha chains; its clone size means little. The chain employs TRBV12-3 or TRBV12-4 and TRBJ1-1, with 7 bases matching TRBD1. The CDR3 is 15 residues long. J gave up 0 bases and V 3 bases, and 4 bases lay outside the gene matches. This CDR3 is CASSFQTGMNTEAFF. The CDR3 DNA follows: TGTGCCAGCAGTTTCCAGACAGGGATGAACACTGAAGCTTTCTTT.

As concerns this clonotype: The junction departs from the called germline gene at one end, perhaps through a read error. The library was prepared for alpha chains; this beta chain is a stray read, so its frequency means little. This chain uses TRBV5-4 with TRBJ2-2, with 9 bases that match TRBD2. There are 15 residues in the CDR3. Germline CDR1 and CDR2: SGHNT and YYREEE (reference sequence). For the CDR3, the DNA is TGTGCCAGCAGCTTCGGCGGGAGGGACGGCGGGGAGCAGTTTTTT. Translated: CASSFGGRDGGEQFF.

This clonotype is termed medium-sized. Since the library was made to target alpha chains, this beta chain is a stray read and its abundance is not meaningful. The CDR3 sequence is CASSRRGTWDEKLFF. The CDR3 nucleotides are TGTGCCAGCAGTCGCCGCGGGACTTGGGATGAAAAACTGTTTTTT. V usage is TRBV6-5 and J usage is TRBJ1-4, with a tentative D call TRBD1 (5 bases). V was trimmed by 5 bases and J by 6 bases, leaving 16 bases between them. The CDR3 runs to 15 residues. Germline values: CDR1 MNHEY, CDR2 SVGAGI.

This clonotype has at least ten counts. At one end the junction does not follow the germline gene, possibly because of a read error. This beta chain was picked up by a library intended for alpha chains and is off target, so its count carries little meaning. This sequence joins TRBV7-7 and TRBJ2-1; 14 positions match TRBD2. Germline V lookup: CDR1 SSHAT, CDR2 FNYEAQ (reference sequence). The CDR3 extends over 15 amino acids. In DNA form, the CDR3 reads TGTGCTAGCAGTTCGGGACTAGCGGGAGTATTTGAGCAGTTCTTC. This sequence encodes CASSSGLAGVFEQFF.

Notes on this clonotype: The size of this beta chain means little, since it is a stray read in a library made for alpha chains. The chain has TRBV29-1 and TRBJ1-1; the D is unclear. The CDR3 spans 14 residues. Per germline, CDR1 SQVTM and CDR2 ANQGSEA. Trimming removed 4 bases at V and 6 bases at J, with 18 bases between. The CDR3 DNA follows: TGCAGCGTTGCCAGAAGTGAGGTGGTCTCTGAAGCTTTCTTT. Translating gives CSVARSEVVSEAFF.

This clonotype was detected many times. This beta chain is a stray sequence in a library constructed for alpha chains; its clone size is not meaningful. In DNA form, the CDR3 reads TGTGCCAGCAGTTACTCCGGGACCTCCAATGAAAAACTGTTTTTT. Amino acid sequence: CASSYSGTSNEKLFF. The chain joins TRBV6-6 to TRBJ1-4, with a weak D call TRBD1 (5 bases). Germline values: CDR1 MNHNY, CDR2 SVGAGI (reference sequence). The V end was cut by 0 bases, the J end by 5 bases, with 10 bases between. The CDR3 runs 15 residues.

This clonotype was seen at least ten times. The library was prepared for alpha chains; this beta chain is a stray read, so its frequency means little. The gene calls are TRBV7-2 and TRBJ2-1; D is ambiguous. V gave up 1 base and J gave up 1 base, with 11 bases separating them. CDR1 is SGHTA, CDR2 FQGNSA, per germline. The CDR3 has 16 amino acids. The CDR3 loop is CASSLEGGVSYNEQFF. Here the CDR3 DNA reads TGTGCCAGCAGCTTAGAAGGTGGGGTATCCTACAATGAGCAGTTCTTC.

This clonotype was seen at least ten times. With the library built for alpha chains, this beta chain is off target and its frequency is not meaningful. The chain joins TRBV29-1 to TRBJ2-7, with 10 bases aligning to TRBD2. V shed 5 bases and J 3 bases; nucleotides not matched to a gene: 4. The CDR3 contains 13 residues. Germline V lookup: CDR1 SQVTM, CDR2 ANQGSEA. This chain's CDR3 is CSVRTSGYYEQYF. In nucleotides, the CDR3 is TGCAGCGTTCGGACTAGCGGTTACTACGAGCAGTACTTC.

This clonotype is termed medium-sized. Found in a library prepared for alpha chains, this beta chain is an off-target read, and its abundance has little meaning. The CDR3 region is CSARDRREKLFF. CDR3 DNA sequence: TGCAGTGCTAGAGACAGGAGAGAAAAACTGTTTTTT. The chain is built from TRBV20-1 and TRBJ1-4; D call uncertain. The CDR3 consists of 12 residues. Trimming took off 0 bases at V and 8 bases at J, with 7 bases between the two ends. Germline V gives CDR1 DFQATT, CDR2 SNEGSKA (reference sequence).

This clonotype was seen repeatedly, ten times or more. The library was built for alpha chains, so this beta chain is an off-target read and its size means little. The chain has TRBV28 and TRBJ2-7; D unresolved. CDR3 length: 13 residues. The germline gives CDR1 MDHEN, CDR2 SYDVKM. V was clipped by 7 bases and J by 0 bases, with 10 bases between them. The CDR3 bases are TGTGCCAGCATTCGCCAGAGCTCCTACGAGCAGTACTTC. Translating it yields CASIRQSSYEQYF.

Many counts were recorded for this clonotype. This beta chain represents an off-target read in a library built for alpha chains; its size is of limited meaning. This chain uses TRBV27 with TRBJ1-5; 8 bases align to TRBD1. The CDR3 is 21 amino acids. V shed 7 bases and J 0 bases; nucleotides not matched to a gene: 23. Germline V gives CDR1 MNHEY, CDR2 SMNVEV (reference sequence). The CDR3 DNA reads TGTGCCAGCACACCGGGACAGGAGACAACAGCGAAACACTATAGCAATCAGCCCCAGCATTTT. Its protein is CASTPGQETTAKHYSNQPQHF.